This entry lists 22 T cell receptor beta chains sequenced from one sample in a study of cytomegalovirus exposure and HLA in healthy donors. It was with 60 Vbeta and 13 Jbeta primers that the PCR ran. Libraries were prepared by immunoSEQ multiplex PCR; TCRdb keeps only in-frame clonotypes and omits some of them. This sample's table has about 88,000 clones. The sequenced sample consisted of PBMCs. These receptors originate from a girl between 10 and 17 years old in good health and CMV-seropositive.

The chain combines TRBV10-3 with TRBJ1-6, with 8 bases that match TRBD1. V dropped 3 bases and J dropped 7; count of bases not matched to a gene: 8. The CDR3 length is 16 residues. Per germline, CDR1 ENHRY and CDR2 SYGVKD. This CDR3 reads CAISDRGQGGNSPLHF. CDR3 nucleotides: TGTGCCATCAGTGATCGCGGACAGGGAGGAAATTCACCCCTCCACTTT.

The rearrangement joins TRBV14 to TRBJ2-1; tentatively, D is TRBD1 (5 bases). Germline V gene lookup returns CDR1 SGHDN and CDR2 FVKESK. This CDR3 is 15 amino acids long. V was pared by 0 bases and J by 7 bases, with 13 bases between. This chain's CDR3 is CASSQDRGLGNEQFF. DNA for the CDR3: TGTGCCAGCAGCCAAGATAGGGGTCTAGGGAATGAGCAGTTCTTC.

The J gene is TRBJ2-3, the V gene TRBV29-1; 10 bases match TRBD1. The CDR3 consists of 14 residues. CDR1 and CDR2 from the germline V gene are SQVTM and ANQGSEA. Unmatched junction bases numbered 5, after V lost 6 bases and J lost 2 bases. The chain's CDR3 is CSVPGQGVTDTQYF. The CDR3 DNA reads as TGCAGCGTCCCTGGACAGGGGGTCACAGATACGCAGTATTTT.

The rearrangement uses TRBV7-2 and TRBJ2-5, with D possibly TRBD2 on 6 matching bases. Trimming left V 1 base short and J 4 bases short, with 10 bases between. This CDR3 comprises 14 residues. Germline V gene sequence: CDR1 SGHTA, CDR2 FQGNSA. The CDR3 region has the DNA TGTGCCAGCAGCTTAGTGGGGGGAGGAGAGACCCAGTACTTC. This codes for CASSLVGGGETQYF. Based on the CDR3 plus reference TRBV7-2 and TRBJ2-5, the full variable domain is GAGVSQSPSNKVTEKGKDVELRCDPISGHTALYWYRQSLGQGLEFLIYFQGNSAPDKSGLPSDRFSAERTGGSVSTLTIQRTQQEDSAVYLCASSLVGGGETQYFGPGTRLLVL.

This chain connects TRBV6-1 to TRBJ2-1; D possibly corresponds to TRBD1 (6 bases). With 6 bases removed from V and 2 bases from J, the gap between germline ends came to 14 bases. The germline V gene has CDR1 MNHNS and CDR2 SASEGT. The length of the CDR3 is 15 residues. In DNA, the CDR3 is TGTGCCAGCAGGCGACAGGTGAACGCCTACAATGAGCAGTTCTTC. It translates to CASRRQVNAYNEQFF.

The chain is built from TRBV2 and TRBJ2-1, with 8 bases identical to TRBD1. Germline assignment: CDR1 SNHLY and CDR2 FYNNEI. The length of the CDR3 is 13 residues. Germline trimming cut 7 bases from V and 7 bases from J; bases unmatched to any gene: 6. This CDR3 is CASTRTGMNEQFF. CDR3 DNA: TGTGCCAGCACTCGGACAGGGATGAATGAGCAGTTCTTC.

This rearrangement joins TRBV5-1 to TRBJ2-7, with D possibly being TRBD1 (6 bases). Germline V gene sequence: CDR1 SGHRS, CDR2 YFSETQ. The CDR3 is 14 residues long. Trimming stripped 4 bases from V and 3 bases from J, with 14 bases between. CDR3 nucleotides: TGCGCCAGCAGCCACGACAGGTTGGGCTACGAGCAGTACTTC. As protein: CASSHDRLGYEQYF.

The CDR3: CASISPGIRGGYTF. In nucleotides, the CDR3 is TGTGCCAGCATTTCCCCGGGGATCCGGGGAGGCTACACCTTC. The chain combines TRBV6-1 with TRBJ1-2, with D unresolved. The CDR3 has 14 amino acids. The V and J ends lost 7 bases and 8 bases respectively, with 20 bases between them. Germline V gene data show CDR1 as MNHNS and CDR2 as SASEGT.

J is TRBJ2-5 and V is TRBV11-2; perhaps TRBD1 as D (6 bases). CDR1 SGHAT and CDR2 FQNNGV come from the germline V gene. CDR3 length equals 15 residues. V lost 5 bases and J 3 bases, leaving 16 bases between the germline ends. The CDR3 nucleotides are TGTGCCAGCAGCGACCCGGGACATATCGAAGAGACCCAGTACTTC. This encodes CASSDPGHIEETQYF.

Here the CDR3 DNA reads TGTGCCAGCAGCGTACAGGGGGATTATGGCTACACCTTC. Protein product: CASSVQGDYGYTF. V usage is TRBV9 and J usage is TRBJ1-2; TRBD1 agrees at 7 bases. Germline trimming cut 1 base from V and 5 bases from J; bases unmatched to any gene: 2. There are 13 residues in the CDR3. Per the germline V gene, CDR1 is SGDLS and CDR2 is YYNGEE.

The rearrangement links TRBV5-6 to TRBJ2-6, with D possibly TRBD1 on 5 matching bases. Between the trimmed V and J ends, which lost 3 bases and 2 bases, there was a span of 9 bases. CDR3 size: 15 residues. The germline V gene has CDR1 SGHDT and CDR2 YYEEEE. CDR3 region: CASSWGRAGANVLTF. For the CDR3, the DNA is TGTGCCAGCAGCTGGGGCAGGGCTGGGGCCAACGTCCTGACTTTC.

J is TRBJ2-2 and V is TRBV9, with 7 bases that match TRBD1. Germline CDR1 is SGDLS and CDR2 is YYNGEE. V lost 4 bases and J lost 2; bases outside the gene matches: 11. This CDR3 comprises 17 residues. The CDR3 DNA is TGTGCCAGCAGCATCCATCGGACAGGAAAAAACACCGGGGAGCTGTTTTTT. It translates to CASSIHRTGKNTGELFF.

The chain carries TRBV9 and TRBJ2-7; TRBD1 might be the D (6 bases). The CDR3 runs 17 residues. Germline-derived CDR1 and CDR2 are SGDLS and YYNGEE. V dropped 0 bases and J dropped 6 bases, with 22 bases sitting between them. CDR3 in amino acids: CASSVAGLALGAGEQYF. For the CDR3, the DNA is TGTGCCAGCAGCGTAGCGGGGCTTGCTTTGGGGGCTGGCGAGCAGTACTTC.

The chain combines TRBV9 with TRBJ2-3; TRBD2 matches at 10 bases. The CDR3 has 15 residues. Per the germline V gene, CDR1 is SGDLS and CDR2 is YYNGEE. Unmatched junction bases numbered 2, after V lost 3 bases and J lost 1 base. This CDR3 is CASSASGGGTDTQYF. The CDR3 bases are TGTGCCAGCAGCGCTAGCGGGGGTGGCACAGATACGCAGTATTTT.

The V and J genes are TRBV11-3 and TRBJ2-1; D might be TRBD2 (6 bases). The CDR3 extends over 14 amino acids. Deletions cut 1 base from V and 12 bases from J, with 16 bases between. The germline V gene encodes CDR1 SGHNT and CDR2 YENEEA. The CDR3 DNA sequence: TGTGCCAGCAGCTTAGGGTCCGGACTAATAGTGCAGTTCTTC. Translation gives CASSLGSGLIVQFF.

CDR3 amino acids: CSVERWDRVHPSGANVLTF. DNA for the CDR3: TGCAGCGTTGAACGATGGGACAGGGTGCATCCCTCTGGGGCCAACGTCCTGACTTTC. The chain uses TRBV29-1 and TRBJ2-6; 9 positions agree with TRBD1. Per germline, CDR1 SQVTM and CDR2 ANQGSEA. J lost 0 bases, V lost 2 bases, and 11 bases had no gene match. This CDR3 is 19 amino acids long.

This rearrangement joins TRBV7-9 to TRBJ2-7, with a weak D call TRBD1 (5 bases). Germline assignment: CDR1 SEHNR and CDR2 FQNEAQ (reference sequence). Trimming shortened V by 3 bases and J by 1 base, and 7 bases separated the two germline ends. The CDR3 is 13 amino acids. The CDR3 nucleotides read TGTGCCAGCAGCTTCCGACAGTCCTACGAGCAGTACGTC. Translation: CASSFRQSYEQYV.

The rearrangement uses TRBV4-1 and TRBJ1-4, with 7 bases aligning to TRBD1. Germline trimming cut 2 bases from V and 3 bases from J; bases unmatched to any gene: 9. The CDR3 contains 17 residues. The germline V gene has CDR1 MGHRA and CDR2 YSYEKL. In DNA, the CDR3 is TGCGCCAGCAGCCAACCCCTACGACAGGGACCTAATGAAAAACTGTTTTTT. Translating it yields CASSQPLRQGPNEKLFF.

This chain joins TRBV5-3 and TRBJ1-5; D gene uncertain. TRBV5-3 is reported as an ORF; its role is uncertain. The V end lost 4 bases, the J end lost 3 bases, and 2 bases lay between the germline ends. This CDR3 spans 11 amino acids. This CDR3 is CARSLNQPQHF. DNA of the CDR3: TGTGCCAGAAGCCTCAATCAGCCCCAGCATTTT.

V gene TRBV4-3 combines with J gene TRBJ2-3; tentative D call: TRBD2 (5 bases). This CDR3 is 17 amino acids long. The ends were cut back, 4 bases at V and 0 bases at J, with 17 bases in the middle. Germline V gene lookup returns CDR1 LGHNA and CDR2 YSLEER. CDR3 sequence: CASSRSGLGSSTDTQYF. For the CDR3, the DNA is TGCGCCAGCAGCCGCTCCGGACTGGGGTCTAGCACAGATACGCAGTATTTT.

CDR3 coding DNA: TGCGCCAGCAGCCCTGAGGTTTTTCAAGAGACCCAGTACTTC. It translates to CASSPEVFQETQYF. The V gene is TRBV5-1, the J gene TRBJ2-5; D is unclear. Germline V CDR1 and CDR2: SGHRS, YFSETQ. V lost 4 bases and J 2 bases, leaving 12 bases between the germline ends. The CDR3 is 14 residues long.

This chain uses TRBV7-8 with TRBJ2-7, with a tentative D call TRBD1 (6 bases). The CDR3 has 14 residues. CDR1 and CDR2 from the germline V gene are SGHVS and FQNEAQ. The germline V and J ends were trimmed by 5 bases and 3 bases, with 14 bases remaining between them. The CDR3 sequence: CASSGSGTHYEQYV. CDR3 in DNA: TGTGCCAGCAGCGGCTCCGGGACACACTACGAGCAGTACGTC.